This T cell receptor beta chain is drawn from a study of blood T cell repertoires in COVID-19. Germline loops: CDR1 MDHEN, CDR2 SYDVKM. Trimming cost V 2 bases and J 5 bases; bases outside gene matches: 7. The CDR3 totals 16 residues. Assay: immunoSEQ multiplex PCR; the TCRdb copy retains only in-frame clones and omits some. The table includes about 140,000 clones, around 76% detected once. Source material: peripheral blood. The chain uses TRBV28 and TRBJ2-2; 8 bases agree with TRBD1. This sequence was found in a man aged 55 to 69 with acute or convalescent COVID-19. CDR3 sequence: CASSLSGRGRTGELFF. Here the CDR3 DNA reads TGTGCCAGCAGTTTAAGCGGCAGGGGGCGAACCGGGGAGCTGTTTTTT.